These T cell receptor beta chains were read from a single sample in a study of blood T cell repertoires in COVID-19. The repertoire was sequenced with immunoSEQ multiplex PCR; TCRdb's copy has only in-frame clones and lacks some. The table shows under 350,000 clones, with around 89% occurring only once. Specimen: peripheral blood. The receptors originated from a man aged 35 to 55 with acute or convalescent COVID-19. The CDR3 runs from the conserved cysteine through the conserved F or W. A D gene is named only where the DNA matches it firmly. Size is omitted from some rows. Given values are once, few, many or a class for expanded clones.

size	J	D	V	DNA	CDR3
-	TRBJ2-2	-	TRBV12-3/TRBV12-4	TGTGCCAGCAGTACTAGTTGGGCCGGGGAGCTGTTTTTT	CASSTSWAGELFF
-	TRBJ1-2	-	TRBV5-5	TGTGCCAGCAGCTTGGGACACATCTATGGCTACACCTTC	CASSLGHIYGYTF
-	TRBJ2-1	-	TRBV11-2	TGTGCCAGCAGCTCCCCTCTTGGTAGCGGAGGGAACAATGAGCAGTTCTTC	CASSSPLGSGGNNEQFF
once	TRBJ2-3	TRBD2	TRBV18	TGTGCCAGCTCACCGGAGCGGGGGGGCACAGATACGCAGTATTTT	CASSPERGGTDTQYF
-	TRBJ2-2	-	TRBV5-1	TGCGCCAGCAGCTTGGCGGGGTTTGGCACCGGGGAGCTGTTTTTT	CASSLAGFGTGELFF
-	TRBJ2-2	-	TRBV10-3	TGTGCCGCGGCTAAAACCGGGGAGCTGTTTTTT	CAAAKTGELFF
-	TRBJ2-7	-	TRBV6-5	TGTGCCAGCGGATATTCCGGACGGGGAACCTACGAGCAGTACTTC	CASGYSGRGTYEQYF
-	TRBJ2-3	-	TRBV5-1	TGCGCCAGCAGCTTCTCAGGGGATAGTACAGATACGCAGTATTTT	CASSFSGDSTDTQYF
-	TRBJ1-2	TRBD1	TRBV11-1	TGTGCCAGCAGCCGGACAGGGGGCTACTATGGCTACACCTTC	CASSRTGGYYGYTF
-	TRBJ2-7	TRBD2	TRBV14	TGTGCCAGCAGCCAGGATGGGCTAGCGGGGGACTACGAGCAGTACTTC	CASSQDGLAGDYEQYF
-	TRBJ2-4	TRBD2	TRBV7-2	TGTGCCAGCAGCTTGACTAGCGGGGGGGCCATTCAGTACTTC	CASSLTSGGAIQYF
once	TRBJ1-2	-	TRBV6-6	TGTGCCAGCAGTACTGGCAGGGACAATGGCTACACCTTC	CASSTGRDNGYTF
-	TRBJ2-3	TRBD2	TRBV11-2	TGTGCCAGCAGCTTCACGGGGGGGTTTTTCACAGATACGCAGTATTTT	CASSFTGGFFTDTQYF
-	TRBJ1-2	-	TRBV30	TGTGCCTGGAGTGGAACGGGCTATGGCTACACCTTC	CAWSGTGYGYTF
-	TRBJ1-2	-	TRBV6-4	TGTGCCAGCAGTGAAGGAGGATATGGCTACACCTTC	CASSEGGYGYTF
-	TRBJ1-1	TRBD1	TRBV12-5	TGTGCTAGTGGTTTGTCCCGGACAGGCCAGAACACTGAAGCTTTCTTT	CASGLSRTGQNTEAFF
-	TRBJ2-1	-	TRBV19	TGTGCCAGTAGATTGAGGACTGGCTACAATGAGCAGTTCTTC	CASRLRTGYNEQFF
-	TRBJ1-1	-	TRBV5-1	TGCGCCAGCAGCTTGGTAGCGTCGGGGAACACTGAAGCTTTCTTT	CASSLVASGNTEAFF
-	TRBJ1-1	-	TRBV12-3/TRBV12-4	TGTGCCAGTGGGGGGGGATATACTGAAGCTTTCTTT	CASGGGYTEAFF
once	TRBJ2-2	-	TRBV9	TGTGCCAGCAGCCCCCGGACAGTGACCGGGGAGCTGTTTTTT	CASSPRTVTGELFF
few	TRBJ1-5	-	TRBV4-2	TGTGCCAGCAGCCAAGATCGGGGTCAGCCCCAGCATTTT	CASSQDRGQPQHF
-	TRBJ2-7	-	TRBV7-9	TGTGCCAGCAGCTTAGTCAGGGTACCCTACGAGCAGTACTTC	CASSLVRVPYEQYF
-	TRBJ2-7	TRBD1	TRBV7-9	TGTGCCAGCAGCTTGTGGGACAGGCCCTACGAGCAGTACTTC	CASSLWDRPYEQYF
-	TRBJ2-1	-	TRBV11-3	TGTGCCAGCAGCCATAATACAGATGAGCAGTTCTTC	CASSHNTDEQFF
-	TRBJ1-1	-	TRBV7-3	TGTGCCAGCAGCGTCTTGGGCGCATTGAACACTGAAGCTTTCTTT	CASSVLGALNTEAFF
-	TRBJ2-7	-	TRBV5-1	TGCGCCAGCAGCTTGGGGTCCGGGTCGGGCGAGCAGTACTTC	CASSLGSGSGEQYF
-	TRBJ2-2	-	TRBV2	TGTGCCAGCAGTGAACTAGGTGGGACCGGGGAGCTGTTTTTT	CASSELGGTGELFF
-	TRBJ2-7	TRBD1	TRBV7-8	TGTGCCAGCAGCTCCGGGACAGGTTATAAGCGGTACGAGCAGTACTTC	CASSSGTGYKRYEQYF
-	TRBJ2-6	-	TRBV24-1	TGTGCCACAGGAGGGAAGAACTCTGGGGCCAACGTCCTGACTTTC	CATGGKNSGANVLTF
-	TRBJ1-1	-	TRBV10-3	TGTGCCATCAGTGAGCTCCGGGACATGAACACTGAAGCTTTCTTT	CAISELRDMNTEAFF
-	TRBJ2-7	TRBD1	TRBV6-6	TGTGCCAGCAGTCAGGGGGCTAAAGGATCCTACGAGCAGTACTTC	CASSQGAKGSYEQYF
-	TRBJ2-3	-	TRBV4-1	TGCGCCAGCAGCCAAGAAACAGTCGCAGGGCCCTTTCCGCAGTATTTT	CASSQETVAGPFPQYF
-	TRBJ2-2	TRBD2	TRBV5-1	TGCGCCAGCAGCTACTTAGCGGGCCAAACCGGGGAGCTGTTTTTT	CASSYLAGQTGELFF
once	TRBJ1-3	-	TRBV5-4	TGTGCCAGCAGCTTGGGGCAGTTGAACACCATATATTTT	CASSLGQLNTIYF
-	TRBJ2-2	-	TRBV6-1	TGTGCCAGCAGTGAAGTTCCAGGGACCGGGGAGCTGTTTTTT	CASSEVPGTGELFF
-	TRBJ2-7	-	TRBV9	TGTGCCAGCAGCGTAGATCCTGGAAGGGGAGGCGAGCAGTACTTC	CASSVDPGRGGEQYF
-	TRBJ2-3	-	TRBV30	TGTGCCTGGAGTCGGACAGCCCGCACAGATACGCAGTATTTT	CAWSRTARTDTQYF
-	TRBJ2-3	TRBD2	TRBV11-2	TGTGCCAGCAGCTTAGGGGGGGGATTCACAGATACGCAGTATTTT	CASSLGGGFTDTQYF
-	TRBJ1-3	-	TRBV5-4	TGTGCCAGCAGCTTGGAAAAGGGACTCAACTCTGGAAACACCATATATTTT	CASSLEKGLNSGNTIYF
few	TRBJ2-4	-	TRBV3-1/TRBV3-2	TGTGCCAGCAGCCAGGAGACAGTTAATAAAAACATTCAGTACTTC	CASSQETVNKNIQYF
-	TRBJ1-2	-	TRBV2	TGTGCCAGCAGTGTAGGAGGGCCCTATGGCTACACCTTC	CASSVGGPYGYTF